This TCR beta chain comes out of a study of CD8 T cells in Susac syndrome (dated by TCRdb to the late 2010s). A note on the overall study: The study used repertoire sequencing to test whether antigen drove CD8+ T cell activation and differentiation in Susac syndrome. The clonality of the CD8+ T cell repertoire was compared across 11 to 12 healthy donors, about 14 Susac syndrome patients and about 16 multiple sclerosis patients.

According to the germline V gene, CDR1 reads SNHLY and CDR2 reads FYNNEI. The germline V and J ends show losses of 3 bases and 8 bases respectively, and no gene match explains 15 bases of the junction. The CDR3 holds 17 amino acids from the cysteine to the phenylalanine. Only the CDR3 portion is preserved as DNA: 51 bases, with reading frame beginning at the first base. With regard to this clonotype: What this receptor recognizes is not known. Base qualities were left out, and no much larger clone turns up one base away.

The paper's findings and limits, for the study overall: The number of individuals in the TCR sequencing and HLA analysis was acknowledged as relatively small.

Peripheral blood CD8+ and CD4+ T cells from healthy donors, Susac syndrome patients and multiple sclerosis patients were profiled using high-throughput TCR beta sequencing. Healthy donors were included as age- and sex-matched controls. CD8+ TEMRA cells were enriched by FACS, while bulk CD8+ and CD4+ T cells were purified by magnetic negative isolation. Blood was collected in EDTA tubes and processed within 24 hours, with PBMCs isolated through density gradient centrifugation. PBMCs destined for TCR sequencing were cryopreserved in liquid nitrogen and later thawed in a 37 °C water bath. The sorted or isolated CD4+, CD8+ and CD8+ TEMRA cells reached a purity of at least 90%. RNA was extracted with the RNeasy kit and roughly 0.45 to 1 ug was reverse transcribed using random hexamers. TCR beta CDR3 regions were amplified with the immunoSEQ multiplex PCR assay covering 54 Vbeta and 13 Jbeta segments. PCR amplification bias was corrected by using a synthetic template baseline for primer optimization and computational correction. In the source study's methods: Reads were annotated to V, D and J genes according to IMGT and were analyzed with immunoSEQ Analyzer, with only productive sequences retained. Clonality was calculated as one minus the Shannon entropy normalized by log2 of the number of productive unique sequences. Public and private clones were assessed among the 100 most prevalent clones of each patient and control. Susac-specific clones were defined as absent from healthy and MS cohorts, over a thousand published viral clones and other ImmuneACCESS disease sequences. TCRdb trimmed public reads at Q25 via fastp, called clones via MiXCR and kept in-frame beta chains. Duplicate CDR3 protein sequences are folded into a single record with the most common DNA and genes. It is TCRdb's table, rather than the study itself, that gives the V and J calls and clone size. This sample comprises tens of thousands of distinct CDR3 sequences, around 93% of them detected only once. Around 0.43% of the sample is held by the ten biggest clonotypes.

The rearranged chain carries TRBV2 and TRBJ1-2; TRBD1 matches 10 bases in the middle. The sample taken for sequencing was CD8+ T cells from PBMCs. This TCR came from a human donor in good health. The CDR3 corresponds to CASSDPRQTGGSFGYTF. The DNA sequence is TGTGCCAGCAGTGACCCCAGACAGACAGGGGGCTCTTTCGGCTACACCTTC.